The 7 T cell receptor beta chains presented below share a single source sample, sequenced in a study of radiation and T cells in renal cell carcinoma. Sequencing was performed with immunoSEQ multiplex PCR; in TCRdb, only in-frame clones are kept and a portion is missing. The sample lists 20,000 to 25,000 clones; 80% were seen once. Time point specified: baseline pretreatment blood. The treatment denotes: 15 Gy SBRT to primary tumor, nephrectomy 4 weeks later. The material was blood, obtained from a patient whose treatment included radiotherapy and nephrectomy. These receptors originate from a man aged 55 to 70 with renal cell carcinoma.

This clone was seen a handful of times. J is TRBJ1-1 and V is TRBV27; TRBD1 aligns across 9 bases. The CDR3 contains 12 residues. Germline assignment: CDR1 MNHEY and CDR2 SMNVEV (reference sequence). Trimming took 5 bases from V and 11 from J; bases not matched to a gene: 6. CDR3 sequence reads: CASSTRQGDAFF. The CDR3 DNA reads as TGTGCCAGCAGTACCCGACAGGGGGACGCTTTCTTT.

The J gene is TRBJ1-2, the V gene TRBV5-5; possibly TRBD1 for D (5 bases). The CDR3 is made up of 14 amino acids. CDR1 and CDR2 (germline): SGHKS, YYEKEE (reference sequence). V lost 0 bases and J 4 bases, leaving 10 bases between the germline ends. CDR3 loop: CASSLEGNPYGYTF. As DNA, the CDR3 is TGTGCCAGCAGCTTGGAGGGGAATCCCTATGGCTACACCTTC.

The V call is TRBV5-1, the J call TRBJ2-7, with a possible D match to TRBD2 (6 bases). Germline V CDR1 and CDR2: SGHRS, YFSETQ. Trimming pared 6 bases from V and 2 bases from J, leaving 15 bases between. The CDR3 spans 14 residues. This chain's CDR3 is CASKWGEATYEQYF. For the CDR3, the DNA is TGCGCCAGCAAATGGGGGGAGGCAACCTACGAGCAGTACTTC.

This chain uses TRBV19 with TRBJ2-1; 7 bases map to TRBD1. The CDR3 has 15 residues. V lost 6 bases and J lost 0; bases outside the gene matches: 5. Germline values: CDR1 LNHDA, CDR2 SQIVND (reference sequence). CDR3 nucleotide sequence: TGTGCCAGTAGCAAACAGGGGAGCTCCTACAATGAGCAGTTCTTC. This translates into CASSKQGSSYNEQFF.

J is TRBJ2-7 and V is TRBV10-2; D call uncertain. Trimming pared 4 bases from V and 5 bases from J, leaving 6 bases between. The germline CDR1 and CDR2 sequences are WSHSY and SAAADI. The CDR3 has 11 residues. The CDR3 DNA follows: TGCGCCAGCAGTGCTGGTCACGAGCAGTACTTC. Translation gives CASSAGHEQYF.

This sequence joins TRBV5-1 and TRBJ2-1, with 14 bases lining up with TRBD2. There are 16 residues in the CDR3. Trimming removed 4 bases from V and 4 bases from J; junction bases left unmatched: 4. CDR1 is SGHRS and CDR2 is YFSETQ in the germline V gene. The CDR3 reads CASSLGLAGAYNEQFF. CDR3 in DNA: TGCGCCAGCAGCCTGGGACTAGCGGGAGCTTACAATGAGCAGTTCTTC.

This chain joins TRBV7-9 and TRBJ2-1; 10 bases fit TRBD1. J was trimmed by 4 bases and V by 7 bases; bases with no gene match: 7. Germline V gives CDR1 SEHNR, CDR2 FQNEAQ (reference sequence). The CDR3 covers 15 residues. The CDR3 coding sequence is TGTGCCAGCATCCCCGGACAGGGGGGATACAATGAGCAGTTCTTC. Protein product: CASIPGQGGYNEQFF.